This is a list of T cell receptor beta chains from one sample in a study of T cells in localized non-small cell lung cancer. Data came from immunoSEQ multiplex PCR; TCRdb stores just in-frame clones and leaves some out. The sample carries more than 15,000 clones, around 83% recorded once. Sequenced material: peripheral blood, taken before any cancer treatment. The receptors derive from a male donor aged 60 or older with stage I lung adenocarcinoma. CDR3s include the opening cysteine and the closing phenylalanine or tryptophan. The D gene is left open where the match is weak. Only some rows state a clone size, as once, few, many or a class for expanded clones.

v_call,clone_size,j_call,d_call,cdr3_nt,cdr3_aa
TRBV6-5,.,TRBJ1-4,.,TGTGCCAGCAGTTACTCGCGATTGGGGGAAAAACTGTTTTTT,CASSYSRLGEKLFF
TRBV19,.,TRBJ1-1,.,TGTGCCAGTAGTATCCAGAGAAACACTGAAGCTTTCTTT,CASSIQRNTEAFF
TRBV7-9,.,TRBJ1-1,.,TGTGCCAGCAGCTCGATCCATTGGGCCAGTGAGGACACTGAAGCTTTCTTT,CASSSIHWASEDTEAFF
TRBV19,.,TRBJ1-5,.,TGTGCCAGTAGTATATCGGCGAGGGCGGTTCAGCCCCAGCATTTT,CASSISARAVQPQHF
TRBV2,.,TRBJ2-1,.,TGTGCCAGCGGCGTTCTCAGGGATCATGAGCAGTTCTTC,CASGVLRDHEQFF
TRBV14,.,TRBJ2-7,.,TGTGCCAGCAGCCCAAATCACGGCGAGCAGTACTTC,CASSPNHGEQYF
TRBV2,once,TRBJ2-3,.,TGTGCCAGCAGTGTTAGTGGATTCACAGATACGCAGTATTTT,CASSVSGFTDTQYF
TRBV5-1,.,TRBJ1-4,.,TGCGCCAGCAGGGCGGACTTAGCTAATGAAAAACTGTTTTTT,CASRADLANEKLFF
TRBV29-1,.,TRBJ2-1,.,TGCAGCGTTGCGGGGTACTCAGGGTCTGAGCAGTTCTTC,CSVAGYSGSEQFF
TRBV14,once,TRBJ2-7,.,TGTGCCAGCAGCAGATACCGGGATCACTCCTACGAGCAGTACTTC,CASSRYRDHSYEQYF
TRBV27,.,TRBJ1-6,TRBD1,TGTGCCAGCAGGACAGGGCCACACCGTAATTCACCCCTCCACTTT,CASRTGPHRNSPLHF
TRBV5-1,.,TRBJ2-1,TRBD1,TGCGCCAGCTGTTCGGGACAGGAGGAGCAGTTCTTC,CASCSGQEEQFF
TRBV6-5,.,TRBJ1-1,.,TGTGCCAGCAGTGGACAGACAGAATACGAAGCTTTCTTT,CASSGQTEYEAFF
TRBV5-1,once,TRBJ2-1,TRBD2,TGCGCCAGCAGCTTGGATGCGGGAGGGGTGAATGAGCAGTTCTTC,CASSLDAGGVNEQFF
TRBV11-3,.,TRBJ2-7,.,TGTGCCAGCAGCTTAGACCCCCAGGGTCAGCAGTACTTC,CASSLDPQGQQYF
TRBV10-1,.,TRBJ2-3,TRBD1,TGCGCCAGCAGCGACAGGGGTGAAGATACGCAGTATTTT,CASSDRGEDTQYF
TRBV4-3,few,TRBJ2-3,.,TGCGCCAGCAGCCAATCTCAGGGAGATACGCAGTATTTT,CASSQSQGDTQYF
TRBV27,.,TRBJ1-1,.,TGTGCCAGCAGTACCCGGGACAATGGCGCTGGGGCTTTCTTT,CASSTRDNGAGAFF
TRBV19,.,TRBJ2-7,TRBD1,TGTGCCAGTAGTGAACAGGGGTTGGTGCAGTACTTC,CASSEQGLVQYF
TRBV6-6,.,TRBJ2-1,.,TGTGCCAGCAGTTACGGATCGGCCGGGCGAAATGAGCAGTTCTTC,CASSYGSAGRNEQFF
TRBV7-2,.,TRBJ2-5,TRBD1,TGTGCCAGCAGCACACAGGGGTTGACCCAGTACTTC,CASSTQGLTQYF
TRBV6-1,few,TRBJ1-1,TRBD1,TGTGCCAGCCAACAACAGGGGGGCATTACTGAAGCTTTCTTT,CASQQQGGITEAFF
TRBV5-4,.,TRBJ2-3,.,TGTGCCAGCAGCGGTCGCACCGCGGGCACAGATACGCAGTATTTT,CASSGRTAGTDTQYF
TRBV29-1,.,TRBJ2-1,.,TGCAGTGGATCGTGGCGAAATGAGCAGTTCTTC,CSGSWRNEQFF
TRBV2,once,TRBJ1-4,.,TGTGCCAGCAGTGAAGCGCTGGGGTCGCTGAATGAAAAACTGTTTTTT,CASSEALGSLNEKLFF
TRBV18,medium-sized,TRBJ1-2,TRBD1,TGTGCCAGCTCACCGACAGGGCCGGGCGATGGCTACACCTTC,CASSPTGPGDGYTF
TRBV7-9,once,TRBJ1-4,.,TGTGCCAGCAGCTTAGCCAATAATGAAAAACTGTTTTTT,CASSLANNEKLFF
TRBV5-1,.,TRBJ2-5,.,TGCGCCAGCAGCTTAAGCAGGAAGCAAGAGACCCAGTACTTC,CASSLSRKQETQYF